This TCR beta chain came from a study of siplizumab effects on memory and regulatory T cells. Study results and caveats: In the presence of siplizumab, alloreactive sequences traceable to unstimulated CD4+ memory cells were significantly reduced.

Libraries were prepared by immunoSEQ multiplex PCR; TCRdb keeps only in-frame clonotypes and omits some of them. The sample has about 120,000 clones, around 93% seen once. To note about this clone: Antigen unknown.

The clonotype comes from a human donor in good health. Sequencing was performed on non-Treg CD4+ T cells sorted from blood.

CDR3: CASTPYGGEQYF. In nucleotides, the CDR3 is TGTGCCAGCACCCCTTATGGGGGTGAGCAGTACTTC. The chain joins TRBV7-1 to TRBJ2-7; D tentatively fits TRBD1 or TRBD2 (5 bases each). TRBV7-1 is flagged as an ORF with uncertain function. V lost 7 bases, J lost 7 bases, and 14 bases lay in between. The CDR3 is 12 amino acids.